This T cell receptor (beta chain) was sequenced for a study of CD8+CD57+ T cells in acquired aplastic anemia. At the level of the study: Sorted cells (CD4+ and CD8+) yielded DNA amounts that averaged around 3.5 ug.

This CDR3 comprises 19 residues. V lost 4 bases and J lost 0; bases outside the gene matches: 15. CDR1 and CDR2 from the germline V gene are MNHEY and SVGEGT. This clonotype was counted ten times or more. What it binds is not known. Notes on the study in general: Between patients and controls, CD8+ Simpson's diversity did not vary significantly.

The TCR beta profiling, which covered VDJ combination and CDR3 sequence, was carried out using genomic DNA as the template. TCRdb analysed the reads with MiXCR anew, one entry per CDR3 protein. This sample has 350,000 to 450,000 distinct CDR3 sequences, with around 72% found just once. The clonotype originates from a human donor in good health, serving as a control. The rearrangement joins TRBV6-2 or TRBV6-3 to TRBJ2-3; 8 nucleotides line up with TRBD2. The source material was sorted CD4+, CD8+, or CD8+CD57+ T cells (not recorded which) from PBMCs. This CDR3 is CASSWRGVAGYTSTDTQYF. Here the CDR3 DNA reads TGTGCCAGCAGTTGGAGGGGGGTAGCGGGATATACTAGCACAGATACGCAGTATTTT.